This entry describes one T cell receptor beta chain. Its target is not known. CDR1 is SGHTA and CDR2 is FQGNSA in the germline V gene. There are 14 residues in the CDR3. This sample stems from a study of blood T cells in healthy people across ages. About the research overall: Researchers report that template switching captured about one barcoded beta molecule per two T cells. Study observations and caveats: CMV status of donors was not determined, possibly confounding expanded clonotype changes.

The authors ran a second PCR of about 6 to 12 cycles using a sample-barcoded 5' primer and a J-beta primer mix. Each CDR3 protein gets one entry after TCRdb re-called the 5' RACE reads with MiXCR. The sample contains fewer than 1 million distinct CDR3 sequences, under 45% of which appear only once. The sequence was collected from a man in his fifties or sixties in good health. The J gene is TRBJ2-4, the V gene TRBV7-2; TRBD1 aligns across 9 bases. The better agreement between TRBJ2-7 and the DNA end casts doubt on the J call. The sample comprised blood. CDR3 in DNA: TGTGCCAGCAGCCCCCGGGACAGGGACGGCGAGCAGTACTTC. It specifies CASSPRDRDGEQYF.